This TCR beta chain was profiled in a study of T cell repertoires in cytomegalovirus infection. In the study overall: Recently described HLA-C-restricted plus well-studied HLA-B-restricted CMV epitopes were used. Public TCR beta signatures were indicative of both CMV infection and a matching HLA type. Study outcomes and limitations: Carriage of CMV together with the relevant HLA was identifiable through cumulative public TCR beta family frequency. CMV-specific HLA-C-restricted TCR beta clonotypes dominated the ex vivo response.

Via MiXCR, TCRdb re-called the reads, giving one row per CDR3 protein. The repertoire holds about 920,000 distinct CDR3 sequences, with roughly a third as singletons. This CDR3 has 16 residues. J lost 10 bases, V lost 5 bases, and 12 bases had no gene match. CDR1 is SEHNR, CDR2 FQNEAQ, per germline (reference sequence). About this clonotype itself: The antigen is not known.

Source: cultured CD8+ T cells from PBMCs, taken from culture after CMV antigen stimulation. This TCR came from a human donor in good health (CMV status not recorded). Some clones in this sample may be carry-over from other donors' samples. This chain uses TRBV7-9 with TRBJ2-1; 12 nucleotides match TRBD2. Written as DNA, the CDR3 is TGTGCCAGCAGCCCTAGAGCGACTAGCGGGGGAATCGAGCAGTTCTTC. This codes for CASSPRATSGGIEQFF.